This entry concerns a single T cell receptor beta chain. The CDR3 length is 16 residues. CDR1 and CDR2 from the germline V gene are MNHNY and SVGAGI (reference sequence). The ends lost 1 base at V and 6 bases at J; junction bases unmatched: 7. The sample belongs to a study of technical replicates of blood from a handful of donors. The method was immunoSEQ multiplex PCR; TCRdb's version includes in-frame clones alone and lacks a portion of them. Among about 83,000 clones listed, over 85% were seen once. Specimen: T cells isolated from PBMCs. The sequence derives from a human donor in good health. This chain links TRBV6-6 with TRBJ2-1; 9 bases are shared with TRBD2. The CDR3 region has the DNA TGTGCCAGCAGTTACTGGCCTAGCGGGAAGTTCAATGAGCAGTTCTTC. Residues: CASSYWPSGKFNEQFF.